A selection of T cell receptor beta chains follows, all from one sample in a study of blood T cell repertoires in COVID-19. Assay: immunoSEQ multiplex PCR; the TCRdb copy retains only in-frame clones and omits some. The sample records around 360,000 clones, 87% being singletons. Sequencing was done on a sample of peripheral blood. These receptors were taken from a young woman with COVID-19, enrolled during active disease. Both conserved end residues are part of each CDR3. Fields, in order: CDR3 length, J gene, V gene, clone size, D gene, CDR3 DNA, CDR3 protein. D genes are given only for firm matches. Expanded clones are given a class, and other clones once, few, many or no size at all.

>15|TRBJ2-2|TRBV27|NA|TRBD2
TGTGCCAGCGGGGGGGGACTAGGGTTCGGCGGGGAGCTGTTTTTT
CASGGGLGFGGELFF
>15|TRBJ2-7|TRBV6-5|NA|TRBD1
TGTGCCAGCAAACGCCCCGGGACAGGACCCTACGAGCAGTACTTC
CASKRPGTGPYEQYF
>13|TRBJ1-1|TRBV15|NA|NA
TGTGCCACCAGCAAGACAGGGAACACTGAAGCTTTCTTT
CATSKTGNTEAFF
>16|TRBJ2-2|TRBV24-1|NA|TRBD2
TGTGCCACCAGTGACGTCGGGGGGAGCGACACCGGGGAGCTGTTTTTT
CATSDVGGSDTGELFF
>13|TRBJ1-6|TRBV6-5|NA|NA
TGTGCCAGCAGCCTCGGTGTTACTGAGTCCCTCCACTTT
CASSLGVTESLHF
>16|TRBJ1-5|TRBV12-2|NA|NA
TGTGCAAGTCGCCCGGCGGGACAGGTTTACAATCAGCCCCAGCATTTT
CASRPAGQVYNQPQHF
>16|TRBJ2-7|TRBV3-1/TRBV3-2|NA|NA
TGTGCCAGCAGCCAAGAGGGCCCCGGGGGATCCTACGAGCAGTACTTC
CASSQEGPGGSYEQYF
>14|TRBJ2-5|TRBV21-1|NA|NA
TGTGCCAGCAGCTGGCAGGCCGGGAACGAGACCCAGTACTTC
CASSWQAGNETQYF
>18|TRBJ2-6|TRBV5-4|NA|NA
TGTGCCAGCAGCTTGCGGACAAATAGATTCTCTGGGGCCAACGTCCTGACTTTC
CASSLRTNRFSGANVLTF
>14|TRBJ2-3|TRBV9|NA|NA
TGTGCCAGCAGCTCCGGGACTCCCAGGGATACGCAGTATTTT
CASSSGTPRDTQYF
>14|TRBJ2-7|TRBV5-1|NA|NA
TGCGCCAGCAGCTTGGACGGGGCGCGGGGAGAGCAGTACTTC
CASSLDGARGEQYF
>14|TRBJ2-7|TRBV5-4|NA|TRBD1
TGTGCCAGCAGATCCGACAGGGGGGGCTACGAGCAGTACTTC
CASRSDRGGYEQYF
>18|TRBJ2-7|TRBV23-1|NA|NA
TGCGCCAGCAGTCAATCGGCCGTGGGCGGGACGGATGCATACGAGCAGTACTTC
CASSQSAVGGTDAYEQYF
>15|TRBJ2-7|TRBV10-1|NA|TRBD2
TGCGCCAGCAGTGAAACTACTAGCGGGAGGACCGAGCAGTACTTC
CASSETTSGRTEQYF
>13|TRBJ2-3|TRBV9|NA|NA
TGTGCCAGCAGCGTAGTTCGTACAGATACGCAGTATTTT
CASSVVRTDTQYF
>16|TRBJ1-5|TRBV4-2|NA|TRBD1
TGTGCCAGCAGCCCAGAGACAGGGGCCCGTAATCAGCCCCAGCATTTT
CASSPETGARNQPQHF
>15|TRBJ2-2|TRBV28|NA|NA
TGTGCCAGCAGTTTATTAGCGGACAACACCGGGGAGCTGTTTTTT
CASSLLADNTGELFF
>14|TRBJ2-1|TRBV2|NA|TRBD2
TGTGCCAGCAGGCGGGCGGGAGGGCCAAATGAGCAGTTCTTC
CASRRAGGPNEQFF
>15|TRBJ1-5|TRBV6-2/TRBV6-3|NA|NA
TGTGCCAGCAGTATACTCCCGGTAATCGATCAGCCCCAGCATTTT
CASSILPVIDQPQHF
>12|TRBJ2-7|TRBV29-1|NA|TRBD2
TGCAGCGTTGGGACTAGTCTGGTCGAGCAGTACTTC
CSVGTSLVEQYF
>14|TRBJ2-3|TRBV18|once|NA
TGTGCCAGCTCACCACCGGGAGACACAGATACGCAGTATTTT
CASSPPGDTDTQYF
>17|TRBJ2-5|TRBV24-1|NA|TRBD2
TGTGCCACCAGTGAGCGAAGACTAGCGGGACCTCAAGAGACCCAGTACTTC
CATSERRLAGPQETQYF
>15|TRBJ2-7|TRBV5-1|NA|TRBD2
TGCGCCAGCAGCTTGTATCTAGCGGAGGACTACGAGCAGTACTTC
CASSLYLAEDYEQYF
>16|TRBJ2-7|TRBV10-3|NA|TRBD2
TGTGCCATCAGTGAAGACCTAGCGGGTGCTTCCTACGAGCAGTACTTC
CAISEDLAGASYEQYF
>16|TRBJ1-1|TRBV19|NA|NA
TGTGCCAGTAGTATAGTGCCCCCACTTGTGAACACTGAAGCTTTCTTT
CASSIVPPLVNTEAFF
>15|TRBJ1-6|TRBV5-1|NA|NA
TGCGCCAGCAGAAACTTAGGAGGTGACAATTCACCCCTCCACTTT
CASRNLGGDNSPLHF
>11|TRBJ2-7|TRBV7-9|NA|NA
TGTGCCAGCGGGGGGTCTTACGAGCAGTACTTC
CASGGSYEQYF
>13|TRBJ1-5|TRBV3-1/TRBV3-2|NA|NA
TGTGCCAGCAGCCCGTTAAGCAATCAGCCCCAGCATTTT
CASSPLSNQPQHF
>16|TRBJ2-1|TRBV11-2|NA|TRBD2
TGTGCCAGCAGCTTGTACCCGGGCCTAGCGGGAAATGAGCAGTTCTTC
CASSLYPGLAGNEQFF
>14|TRBJ1-5|TRBV4-2|NA|NA
TGTGCCAGCAGCCAACCATTAGGGGATCAGCCCCAGCATTTT
CASSQPLGDQPQHF
>13|TRBJ1-2|TRBV29-1|NA|NA
TGCAGCGTTGAAATCTCAGGGGTTCTCGGCTACACCTTC
CSVEISGVLGYTF
>14|TRBJ2-2|TRBV2|NA|NA
TGTGCCAGCAGTCAGCAGGGCGCAACCGGGGAGCTGTTTTTT
CASSQQGATGELFF
>16|TRBJ2-5|TRBV15|NA|TRBD1
TGTGCCACCAGCAGAGGGACCGGACAGGGACAAGAGACCCAGTACTTC
CATSRGTGQGQETQYF
>14|TRBJ2-7|TRBV7-6|once|NA
TGTGCCAGCAGCCCAGCCGGGACTCCCTACGAGCAGTACTTC
CASSPAGTPYEQYF
>14|TRBJ2-7|TRBV9|NA|NA
TGTGCCAGCGGCCCGGGAGTAGAGTCCTACGAGCAGTACTTC
CASGPGVESYEQYF
>14|TRBJ1-5|TRBV5-8|NA|NA
TGTGCCAGCAGCTTTATACAGGGCGGACAGCCCCAGCATTTT
CASSFIQGGQPQHF
>14|TRBJ1-2|TRBV28|NA|TRBD1
TGTGCCAGCAGTGATGTAGCGGGACAGCGCGGCTACACCTTC
CASSDVAGQRGYTF
>15|TRBJ1-2|TRBV5-5|once|TRBD1
TGTGCCAGCAGCTTGGGGGACAGGGGTAACTATGGCTACACCTTC
CASSLGDRGNYGYTF
>15|TRBJ2-5|TRBV5-1|NA|TRBD2
TGCGCCAGCAGCTTGGTTCCGGGAGGGGCAGAGACCCAGTACTTC
CASSLVPGGAETQYF
>14|TRBJ2-7|TRBV11-2|NA|NA
TGTGCCAGCAGCTTAGGCCGAAACAGCTACGAGCAGTACTTC
CASSLGRNSYEQYF
>14|TRBJ2-7|TRBV9|NA|TRBD1
TGTGCCAGCAGCCCAGACGGGACAGCTTACGAGCAGTACTTC
CASSPDGTAYEQYF
>16|TRBJ2-7|TRBV20-1|NA|TRBD2
TGCAGTGCTAGTGAGCCCCCCCGGGGAGGGGTCTACGAGCAGTACTTC
CSASEPPRGGVYEQYF
>17|TRBJ2-3|TRBV18|NA|TRBD2
TGTGCCAGCTCACCAAAGCGAGCGGGAGGCCTGGGAGATACGCAGTATTTT
CASSPKRAGGLGDTQYF
>15|TRBJ1-5|TRBV6-5|NA|NA
TGTGCCAGCACCGCTCAAGTGCATCAAGGAGGGCCCCAGCATTTT
CASTAQVHQGGPQHF
>14|TRBJ2-3|TRBV12-5|NA|NA
TGTGCTAGTGCCTACAGTCAGGGCCCAGATACGCAGTATTTT
CASAYSQGPDTQYF